This TCR beta chain is drawn from a study of cytomegalovirus exposure and HLA in healthy donors. Study-wide points: The tendency of first-cohort TCR clusters to co-occur in the approximately 110 validation repertoires was identified by a subsequent analysis. As confirmed in vitro, a few CMV-associated chains were specific for CMV antigens. Reports described diagnosis of cytomegalovirus status by the classifier as highly specific and sensitive. Generally TCR sequences proved uncommon, though certain public TCRs appeared in numerous donors.

Concerning this clone itself: Antigen unknown.

This CDR3 is 15 amino acids long. In germline, CDR1 is MDHEN, CDR2 SYDVKM. V lost 6 bases and J 5 bases, leaving 20 bases between the germline ends. The table came from immunoSEQ multiplex PCR; TCRdb's copy has only in-frame clones and leaves some out. The profile shows about 130,000 clones, about nine tenths of them singletons. The TCR sequence derives from a woman younger than 30 in good health and CMV-seronegative. This chain connects TRBV28 to TRBJ2-7; a weak D match, TRBD1 (6 bases). Material: PBMCs. CDR3 DNA sequence: TGTGCCAGCAGCCCCAGGGGAACAGGTGAAGACGAGCAGTACTTC. Its protein product is CASSPRGTGEDEQYF.